This TCR beta chain was obtained from a study of metastatic and nonmetastatic thyroid tumors. Study as a whole: Repertoires were compared across blood and tumor or nodule tissue from malignant and benign thyroid patients. Study outcomes and limitations: Reported TCR beta diversity, measured in blood and tumor, was significantly higher for malignant thyroid tumors than for benign nodules.

In the study's own analysis: Clinicopathological groups of papillary thyroid cancer showed CDR3 differences that were used to build a distant-metastasis classifier. Through MiXCR, TCRdb re-clonotyped the PCR reads. Clone size and V and J calls follow TCRdb, not the original study. The repertoire consists of over 20,000 clones, with roughly 30% occurring once and the leading ten covering 13% to 15%. Patients were all untreated before their thyroid surgery. CDR1 SGHDT and CDR2 YYEEEE come from the germline V gene. This CDR3 has 14 amino acids. V lost 3 bases, J lost 5 bases, and 12 bases lay in between. For this clone: The antigen remains undetermined. Additional DNA sequences in this sample encode the identical CDR3.

The sequence derives from a male donor with papillary thyroid cancer or a benign thyroid nodule (not recorded which). Some clones in this sample may be carry-over from other donors' samples. This chain joins TRBV5-6 and TRBJ1-5; D is unclear. Sequences were obtained from tumor tissue. The DNA of the CDR3 is TGTGCCAGCAGCTCTGGCGGGAGCGATCAGCCCCAGCATTTT. Translation gives CASSSGGSDQPQHF.